The present entry profiles one T cell receptor (beta chain) with its context. Its antigen is unidentified. This record belongs to a study of Ad26.COV2.S vaccination and SARS-CoV-2 variants. In the study overall: Among those in the COV1001 Ad26.COV2.S trial arm was the donor. General study points: Vaccinees and placebo recipients showed similar non-spike TCR breadth.

Data came from immunoSEQ multiplex PCR; TCRdb stores just in-frame clones and leaves some out. The data contain approximately 360,000 clones, around four fifths of them singletons. The CDR3 is 12 amino acids. In germline, CDR1 is GTSNPN, CDR2 SVGIG (reference sequence). V was pared by 0 bases and J by 8 bases, with 9 bases between. Treatment in this sample: around 19 received Ad26.COV2.S at low or high dose, single or two shots; 5 received placebo; per-sample allocation not given. Sampling happened 63 days after the first vaccine or placebo injection. Donation came from an adult in Boston who was aged 18-55 years.

The source material was peripheral blood, sampled in a trial of Ad26.COV2.S vaccine versus placebo. The receptor was isolated from a person aged 18 to 59 who received the Ad26.COV2.S COVID-19 vaccine or a placebo. This chain joins TRBV30 and TRBJ2-3; the D is unclear. The CDR3 is CAWSVRVGTQYF. CDR3 nucleotides: TGTGCCTGGAGTGTACGGGTGGGTACGCAGTATTTT.